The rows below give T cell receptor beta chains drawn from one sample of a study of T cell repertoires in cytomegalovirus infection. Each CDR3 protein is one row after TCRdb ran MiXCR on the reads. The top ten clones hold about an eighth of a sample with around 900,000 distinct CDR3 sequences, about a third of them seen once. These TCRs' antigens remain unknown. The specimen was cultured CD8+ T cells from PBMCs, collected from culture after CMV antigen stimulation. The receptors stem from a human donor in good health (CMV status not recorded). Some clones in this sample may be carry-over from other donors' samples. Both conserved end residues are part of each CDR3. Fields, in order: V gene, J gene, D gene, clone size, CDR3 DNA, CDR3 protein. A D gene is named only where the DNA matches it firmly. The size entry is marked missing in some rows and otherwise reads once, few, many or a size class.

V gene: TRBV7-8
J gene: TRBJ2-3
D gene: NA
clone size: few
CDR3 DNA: TGTGCCAGCAGCCCCCCTTCAGGGACCACAGATACGCAGTATTTT
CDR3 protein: CASSPPSGTTDTQYF

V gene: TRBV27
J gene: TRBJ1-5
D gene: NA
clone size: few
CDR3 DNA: TGTGCCAGCAGTTCGGGGATCAATCAGCCCCAGCATTTT
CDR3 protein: CASSSGINQPQHF

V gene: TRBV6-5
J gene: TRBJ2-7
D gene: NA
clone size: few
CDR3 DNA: TGCGCCATAGGGTTTTACGAGCAGTACTTC
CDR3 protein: CAIGFYEQYF

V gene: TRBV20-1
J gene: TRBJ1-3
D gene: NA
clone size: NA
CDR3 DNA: TGCAGTGCTCGAAGTCCCGGGACATCTGGAAACACCATATATTTT
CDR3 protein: CSARSPGTSGNTIYF

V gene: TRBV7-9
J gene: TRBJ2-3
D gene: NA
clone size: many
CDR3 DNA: TGTGCCAGCTATACAGCCCCCTCTCCGGGGGGCCGGGTAGATACGCAGTATTTT
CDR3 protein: CASYTAPSPGGRVDTQYF

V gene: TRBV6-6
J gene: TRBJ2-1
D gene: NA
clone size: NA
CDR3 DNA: TGTGCCAGCAGTTTCACCGGGACGGTAGGCAATGAGCAGTTCTTC
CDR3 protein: CASSFTGTVGNEQFF

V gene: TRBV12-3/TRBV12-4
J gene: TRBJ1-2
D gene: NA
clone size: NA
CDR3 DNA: TGTGCCAGCGGACCATCGGACAGCCTTAACTATGGCTACACCTTC
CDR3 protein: CASGPSDSLNYGYTF

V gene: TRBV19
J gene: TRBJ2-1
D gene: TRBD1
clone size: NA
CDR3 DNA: TGTGCCAGTAGGTCGGGGACAGGAAATGAGCAGTTCTTC
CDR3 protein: CASRSGTGNEQFF

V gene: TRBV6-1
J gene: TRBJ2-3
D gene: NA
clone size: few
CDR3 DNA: TGTGCCAGCAGTCCGACAGGTCTCAGCACAGATACGCAGTATTTT
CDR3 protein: CASSPTGLSTDTQYF

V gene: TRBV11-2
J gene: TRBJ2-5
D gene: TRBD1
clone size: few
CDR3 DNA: TGTGCCAGCAGCTCCCGGGACAGGGGGGATTTAGAGACCCAGTACTTC
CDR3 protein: CASSSRDRGDLETQYF

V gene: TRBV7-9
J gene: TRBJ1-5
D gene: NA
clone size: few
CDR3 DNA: TGTGCCAGCAGCTTAGAGACAGGCAATCAGCCCCAGCATTTT
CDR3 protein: CASSLETGNQPQHF

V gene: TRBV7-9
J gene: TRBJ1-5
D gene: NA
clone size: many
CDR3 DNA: TGTGCCAGCAGCTTAGGACATCAGCCCCAGCATTTT
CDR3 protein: CASSLGHQPQHF

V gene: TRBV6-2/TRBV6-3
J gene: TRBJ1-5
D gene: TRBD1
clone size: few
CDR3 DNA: TGTGCCAGCAGTCACACAGGGACAGGGGGAAGCAATCAGCCCCAGCATTTT
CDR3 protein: CASSHTGTGGSNQPQHF

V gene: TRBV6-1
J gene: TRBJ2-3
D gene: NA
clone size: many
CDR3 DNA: TGTGCCAGCAGCAGAATCAGCACAGATACGCAGTATTTT
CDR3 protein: CASSRISTDTQYF

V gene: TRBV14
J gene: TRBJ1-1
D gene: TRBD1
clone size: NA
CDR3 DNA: TGTGCCAGCAGCCAAGATGGGGACAGAGTGAACACTGAAGCTTTCTTT
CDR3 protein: CASSQDGDRVNTEAFF

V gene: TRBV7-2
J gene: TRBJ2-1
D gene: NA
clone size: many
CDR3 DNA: TGTGCCAGCAGCTTAGGCCCTAGCAGTGAGCAGTTCTTC
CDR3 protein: CASSLGPSSEQFF

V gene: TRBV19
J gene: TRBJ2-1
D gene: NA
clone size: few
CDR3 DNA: TGTGCCAGTAGTACTACTAGCTCCAATGAGCAGTTCTTC
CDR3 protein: CASSTTSSNEQFF

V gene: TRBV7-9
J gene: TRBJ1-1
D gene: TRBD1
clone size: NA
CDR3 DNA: TGTGCCAGCAGCCCGACAGGGAGGACTGAAGCTTTCTTT
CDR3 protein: CASSPTGRTEAFF

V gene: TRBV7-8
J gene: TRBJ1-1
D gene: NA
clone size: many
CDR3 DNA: TGTGCCAGCAGCCCTGGACAGCCTTTTGAAGCTTTCTTT
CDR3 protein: CASSPGQPFEAFF

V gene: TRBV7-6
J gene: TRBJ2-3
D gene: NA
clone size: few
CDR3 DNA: TGTGCCAGCAGCTTAGGGGGGGCCATAAATACGCAGTATTTT
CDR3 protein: CASSLGGAINTQYF

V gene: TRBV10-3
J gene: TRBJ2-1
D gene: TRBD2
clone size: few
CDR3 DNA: TGTGCCATCAGTGAGTCGTTTGCGGGGGGGGAGAATGAGCAGTTCTTC
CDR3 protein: CAISESFAGGENEQFF

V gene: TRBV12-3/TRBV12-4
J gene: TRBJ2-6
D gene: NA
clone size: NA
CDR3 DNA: TGTGCCAGCATCCCTAAGTCCCAAACTGCTCGCTCTGGGGCCAACGTCCTGACTTTC
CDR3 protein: CASIPKSQTARSGANVLTF

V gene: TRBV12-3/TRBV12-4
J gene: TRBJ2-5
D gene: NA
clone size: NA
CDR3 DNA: TGTGCCAGCAGAGAGATTCCCGATGAAACCCAGTACTTC
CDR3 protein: CASREIPDETQYF

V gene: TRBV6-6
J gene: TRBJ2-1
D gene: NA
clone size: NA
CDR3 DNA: TGTGCCAGCAGTTACTCGTTCGGGGACAATGAGCAGTTCTTC
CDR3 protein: CASSYSFGDNEQFF

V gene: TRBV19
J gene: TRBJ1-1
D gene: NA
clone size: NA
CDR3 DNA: TGTTCCAGTAGTATAGTTCTCTGGGGAACTGAAGCTTTCTTT
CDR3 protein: CSSSIVLWGTEAFF

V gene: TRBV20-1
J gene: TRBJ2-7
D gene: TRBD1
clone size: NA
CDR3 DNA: TGCAGTGCTAGGCCCGGGACAGGGGGCTACTACGAGCAGTACTTC
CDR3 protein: CSARPGTGGYYEQYF

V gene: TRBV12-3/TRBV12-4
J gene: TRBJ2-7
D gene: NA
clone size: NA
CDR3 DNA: TGTGCCAGCAGTTTTGTTGGGACAGAGCAGTACTTC
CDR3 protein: CASSFVGTEQYF